Following are 16 T cell receptor beta chains from one sample sequenced in a study of siplizumab effects on memory and regulatory T cells. The data were produced by immunoSEQ multiplex PCR, yet TCRdb's version contains in-frame clones alone and is incomplete. The repertoire has about 100,000 clones, about nine tenths of them found once; the top ten carry under 3%. The sequencing sample was made of CD4+ T cells sorted from blood. The origin of the receptors is a human donor in good health. Some clones in this sample may be carry-over from other donors' samples.

This chain joins TRBV6-5 and TRBJ2-1, with D possibly TRBD2 on 5 matching bases. The CDR3 runs to 15 residues. The germline V and J ends were trimmed by 6 bases and 2 bases, with 14 bases remaining between them. Germline V gene sequence: CDR1 MNHEY, CDR2 SVGAGI. CDR3 nucleotide sequence: TGTGCCAGCAGACCCCCAGCGGCAACCTACAATGAGCAGTTCTTC. It yields the protein CASRPPAATYNEQFF.

The chain has TRBV25-1 and TRBJ2-3; 9 bases map to TRBD2. The length of the CDR3 is 16 residues. Losses at the gene ends were 2 bases for V and 6 bases for J; bases not matched to a gene: 9. CDR1 is MGHDK and CDR2 is SYGVNS in the germline V gene. DNA for the CDR3: TGTGCCAGCAGTGAAGGCAAGTTAGCGGGAGTGGATACGCAGTATTTT. Protein: CASSEGKLAGVDTQYF. Full variable domain (rest looked up from reference TRBV25-1 and TRBJ2-3): EADIYQTPRYLVIGTGKKITLECSQTMGHDKMYWYQQDPGMELHLIHYSYGVNSTEKGDLSSESTVSRIRTEHFPLTLESARPSHTSQYLCASSEGKLAGVDTQYFGPGTRLTVL.

The chain links TRBV10-3 to TRBJ2-7; the D gene could be TRBD1 or TRBD2 (5 bases each). V gave up 4 bases and J gave up 5 bases, with 21 bases separating them. CDR1 and CDR2 (germline): ENHRY, SYGVKD. The CDR3 length is 16 residues. The CDR3: CAISVGTLLIFDEQYF. The CDR3 coding sequence is TGTGCCATCAGTGTAGGGACCCTCTTAATCTTTGACGAGCAGTACTTC.

V is TRBV28 and J is TRBJ1-2; D may be TRBD1 (5 bases). CDR3 length: 13 residues. Trimming left V 5 bases short and J 10 bases short, with 17 bases between. Germline V gene sequence: CDR1 MDHEN, CDR2 SYDVKM. The CDR3 loop reads CASSGPGPPYYTF. The CDR3 DNA follows: TGTGCCAGCAGTGGGCCGGGACCCCCATACTACACCTTC.

CDR3 coding DNA: TGTGCCAGCAACACCAACTCCTACGAGCAGTACTTC. Protein: CASNTNSYEQYF. This chain uses TRBV28 with TRBJ2-7; D is ambiguous. The V gene lost 7 bases and the J gene lost 0 bases, with 7 bases spanning the gap. CDR1 and CDR2 from the germline V gene are MDHEN and SYDVKM. The CDR3 is made up of 12 amino acids.

The chain carries TRBV2 and TRBJ1-5; perhaps TRBD1 as D (6 bases). The germline V gene encodes CDR1 SNHLY and CDR2 FYNNEI. The CDR3 runs to 16 residues. V lost 2 bases, J lost 7 bases, and 18 bases lay in between. CDR3 amino acids: CASSERGAGAGQPQHF. CDR3 nucleotides: TGTGCCAGCAGTGAACGTGGAGCGGGGGCAGGCCAGCCCCAGCATTTT.

The chain couples TRBV16 to TRBJ1-2, with TRBD1 matching 7 bases. The CDR3 consists of 13 residues. The germline V gene has CDR1 KGHSY and CDR2 FQNENV. With V trimmed by 2 bases and J by 5 bases, 2 bases remained unmatched. In DNA, the CDR3 is TGTGCCAGCAGCCAAAACAGGGGATATGGCTACACCTTC. It is translated as CASSQNRGYGYTF.

This rearrangement joins TRBV6-5 to TRBJ1-1; TRBD1 might be the D (6 bases). The CDR3 is 15 amino acids. Trimming cost V 0 bases and J 6 bases, with 14 bases left between them. In germline, CDR1 is MNHEY, CDR2 SVGAGI. The CDR3 DNA reads as TGTGCCAGCAGTTACTCATCGGGGGCTAGCGCTGAAGCTTTCTTT. This encodes CASSYSSGASAEAFF.

The J gene is TRBJ2-3, the V gene TRBV11-2, with D perhaps matching TRBD2 (6 bases). This CDR3 has 15 amino acids. Per the germline V gene, CDR1 is SGHAT and CDR2 is FQNNGV. The V end lost 2 bases, the J end lost 6 bases, and 15 bases lay between the germline ends. CDR3: CASSLQRRGGDTQYF. Here the CDR3 DNA reads TGTGCCAGCAGCTTACAGCGGAGAGGAGGGGATACGCAGTATTTT. The entire variable domain, with the rest obtained from reference TRBV11-2 and TRBJ2-3, is as follows: EAGVAQSPRYKIIEKRQSVAFWCNPISGHATLYWYQQILGQGPKLLIQFQNNGVVDDSQLPKDRFSAERLKGVDSTLKIQPAKLEDSAVYLCASSLQRRGGDTQYFGPGTRLTVL.

The chain carries TRBV25-1 and TRBJ1-2, with 8 bases matching TRBD1. The CDR3 runs 14 residues. Germline lookup yields CDR1 MGHDK and CDR2 SYGVNS. Losses at the gene ends were 5 bases for V and 8 bases for J; bases not matched to a gene: 10. CDR3 region: CASSQRTGWAGYTF. The CDR3 DNA is TGTGCCAGCAGTCAGCGGACAGGGTGGGCAGGCTACACCTTC.

The CDR3 loop is CASSDSGPTNEKLFF. CDR3 nucleotides: TGCGCCAGCAGCGATTCCGGGCCAACTAATGAAAAACTGTTTTTT. This rearrangement joins TRBV5-1 to TRBJ1-4; no reliable D call. CDR3 size: 15 residues. V lost 4 bases, J lost 0 bases, and 10 bases lay in between. Germline V gives CDR1 SGHRS, CDR2 YFSETQ.

The chain employs TRBV10-3 and TRBJ2-2; D not certain. The V end lost 6 bases, the J end lost 1 base, and 0 bases lay between the germline ends. Germline V CDR1 and CDR2: ENHRY, SYGVKD. This CDR3 is 11 amino acids long. The CDR3 DNA reads TGTGCCATCAGGAACACCGGGGAGCTGTTTTTT. Encoded protein: CAIRNTGELFF.

This chain links TRBV6-7 with TRBJ1-6; D unresolved. TRBV6-7 is marked as an open reading frame, function uncertain. V was shortened by 0 bases and J by 0 bases, with 9 bases between the two germline ends. The CDR3 extends over 17 amino acids. CDR3 protein: CASSYSMFSSYNSPLHF. CDR3 coding DNA: TGTGCCAGCAGTTACTCGATGTTCAGCTCCTATAATTCACCCCTCCACTTT.

The rearrangement links TRBV6-1 to TRBJ2-5; D is unresolved. V lost 3 bases and J 1 base, leaving 9 bases between the germline ends. The length of the CDR3 is 14 residues. The germline V gene has CDR1 MNHNS and CDR2 SASEGT. DNA for the CDR3: TGTGCCAGCAGTGATCTAGGTATCCAAGAGACCCAGTACTTC. Protein: CASSDLGIQETQYF.

The gene calls are TRBV9 and TRBJ2-3; no reliable D call. The length of the CDR3 is 14 residues. V was trimmed by 0 bases and J by 5 bases, leaving 10 bases between them. Germline CDR1 is SGDLS and CDR2 is YYNGEE. CDR3 nucleotide sequence: TGTGCCAGCAGCGTAGAAAACTCGGGAGATACGCAGTATTTT. Translation gives CASSVENSGDTQYF.

This clone was counted once. The chain carries TRBV11-2 and TRBJ2-1; D assignment may be TRBD1 or TRBD2 (5 bases each). The CDR3 length is 16 residues. Germline V gene sequence: CDR1 SGHAT, CDR2 FQNNGV. The V and J ends lost 5 bases and 0 bases respectively, with 14 bases between them. In DNA, the CDR3 is TGTGCCAGCAGCCTGGGACCCAGATCCTCCTACAATGAGCAGTTCTTC. It translates to CASSLGPRSSYNEQFF.